This TCR beta chain was observed in a study of siplizumab effects on memory and regulatory T cells. Germline assignment: CDR1 PRHDT and CDR2 FYEKMQ (reference sequence). The CDR3 consists of 19 residues. The V and J ends lost 5 bases and 6 bases, in that order; junction bases with no gene match: 22. This clone was detected once. Only in-frame clones appear in the TCRdb table, and some are missing; sequencing was by immunoSEQ multiplex PCR. The table includes under 150,000 clones, 94% detected once. V usage is TRBV13 and J usage is TRBJ2-1; 7 nucleotides agree with TRBD2. Sequenced input: non-Treg CD4+ T cells sorted from blood. The sequence was obtained from a human donor in good health. CDR3 sequence reads: CASSLRRRLAVGPVNEQFF. The DNA for the CDR3 is TGTGCCAGCAGCCTCCGCCGGCGACTAGCCGTTGGGCCTGTCAATGAGCAGTTCTTC.